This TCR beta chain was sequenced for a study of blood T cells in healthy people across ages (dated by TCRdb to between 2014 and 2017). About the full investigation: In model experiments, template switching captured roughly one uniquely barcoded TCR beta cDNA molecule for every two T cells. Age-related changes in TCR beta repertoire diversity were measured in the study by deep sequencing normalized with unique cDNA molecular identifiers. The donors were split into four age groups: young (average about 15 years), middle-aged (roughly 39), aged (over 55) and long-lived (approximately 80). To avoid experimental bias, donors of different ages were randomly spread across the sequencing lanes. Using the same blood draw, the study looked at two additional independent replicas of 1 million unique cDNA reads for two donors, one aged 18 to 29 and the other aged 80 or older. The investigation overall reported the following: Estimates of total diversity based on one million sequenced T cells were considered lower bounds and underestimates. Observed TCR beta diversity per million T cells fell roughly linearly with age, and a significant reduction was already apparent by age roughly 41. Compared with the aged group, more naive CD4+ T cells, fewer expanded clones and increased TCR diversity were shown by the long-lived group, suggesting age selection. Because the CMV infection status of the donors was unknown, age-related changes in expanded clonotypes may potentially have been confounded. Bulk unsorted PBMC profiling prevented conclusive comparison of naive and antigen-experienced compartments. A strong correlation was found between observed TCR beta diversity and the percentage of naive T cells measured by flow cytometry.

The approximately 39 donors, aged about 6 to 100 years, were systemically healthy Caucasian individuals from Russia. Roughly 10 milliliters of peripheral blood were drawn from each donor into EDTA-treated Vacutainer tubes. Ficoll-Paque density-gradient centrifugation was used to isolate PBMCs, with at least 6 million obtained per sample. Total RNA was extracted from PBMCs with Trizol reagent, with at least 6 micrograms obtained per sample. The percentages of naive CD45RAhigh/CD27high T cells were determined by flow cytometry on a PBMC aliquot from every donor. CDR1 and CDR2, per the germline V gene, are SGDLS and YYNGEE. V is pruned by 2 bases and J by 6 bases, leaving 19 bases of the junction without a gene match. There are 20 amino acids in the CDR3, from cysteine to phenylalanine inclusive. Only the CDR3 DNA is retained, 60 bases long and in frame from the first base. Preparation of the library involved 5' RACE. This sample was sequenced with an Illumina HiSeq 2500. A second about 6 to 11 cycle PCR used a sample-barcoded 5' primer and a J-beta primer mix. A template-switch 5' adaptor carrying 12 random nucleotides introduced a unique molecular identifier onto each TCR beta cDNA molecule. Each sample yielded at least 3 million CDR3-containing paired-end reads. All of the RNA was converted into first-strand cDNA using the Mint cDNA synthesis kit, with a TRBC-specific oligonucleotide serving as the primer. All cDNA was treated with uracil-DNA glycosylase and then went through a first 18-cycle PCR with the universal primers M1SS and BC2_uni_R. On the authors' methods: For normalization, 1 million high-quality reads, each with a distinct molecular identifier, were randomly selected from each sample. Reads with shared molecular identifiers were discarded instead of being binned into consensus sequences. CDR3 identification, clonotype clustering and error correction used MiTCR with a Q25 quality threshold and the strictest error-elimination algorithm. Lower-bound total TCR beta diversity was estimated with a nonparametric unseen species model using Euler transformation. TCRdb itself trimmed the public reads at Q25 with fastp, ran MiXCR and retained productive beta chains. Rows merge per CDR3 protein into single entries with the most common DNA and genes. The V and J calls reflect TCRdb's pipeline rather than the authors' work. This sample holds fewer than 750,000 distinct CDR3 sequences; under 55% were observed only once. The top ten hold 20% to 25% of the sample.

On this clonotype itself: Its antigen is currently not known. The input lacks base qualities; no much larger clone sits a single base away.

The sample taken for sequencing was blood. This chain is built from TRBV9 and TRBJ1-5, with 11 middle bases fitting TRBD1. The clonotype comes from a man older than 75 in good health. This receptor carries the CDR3 CASSVTAYRTGGPTGQPQHF. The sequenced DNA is TGTGCCAGCAGCGTCACGGCTTACCGGACAGGGGGCCCCACCGGTCAGCCCCAGCATTTT.